The 21 T cell receptor beta chains listed next were all sequenced from one sample in a study of T-cell reconstitution after alpha-beta-depleted transplantation in children. The TCRbeta library incorporated unique molecular identifiers. A single record per CDR3 protein comes from TCRdb applying MiXCR to the PCR reads. The sample carries 490,000 or so distinct CDR3 sequences, over 9.5% recorded once. The sample in question was PBMCs, obtained before TCRalphabeta/CD19-depleted stem cell transplant. Receptors originate from a child aged 2-15 years with inherited bone marrow failure, due to receive a stem cell transplant.

This clonotype was seen ten or more times. The chain links TRBV21-1 to TRBJ2-2. TRBV21-1 is a pseudogene. The CDR3 runs to 11 residues. The CDR3 DNA is TGTGCCAGCAGCAAAGCCGGGGAGCTGTTTTTT. As protein: CASSKAGELFF.

This clonotype was seen repeatedly, ten times or more. This rearrangement joins TRBV12-3 or TRBV12-4 to TRBJ2-1, with D perhaps matching TRBD2 (6 bases). Trimming left V 7 bases short and J 0 bases short, with 19 bases between. CDR3 length: 17 amino acids. The CDR3 nucleotides are TGTGCCAGCATCCCCGGGGGTAGGCGGAGCTCCTACAATGAGCAGTTCTTC. Translation gives CASIPGGRRSSYNEQFF.

This clonotype appeared many times. The rearrangement links TRBV20-1 to TRBJ2-3, with D possibly TRBD2 on 5 matching bases. The CDR3 consists of 13 residues. V gave up 3 bases and J gave up 5 bases, with 12 bases separating them. Germline V gene sequence: CDR1 DFQATT, CDR2 SNEGSKA (reference sequence). The CDR3: CSASAGGGDTQYF. The CDR3 DNA follows: TGCAGTGCTAGCGCCGGAGGCGGAGATACGCAGTATTTT.

This clonotype was seen ten or more times. This CDR3 is CSARDGTFYTDTQYF. In DNA form, the CDR3 reads TGCAGTGCTAGAGACGGGACCTTCTACACAGATACGCAGTATTTT. The gene calls are TRBV20-1 and TRBJ2-3; the D call may be TRBD1 or TRBD2 (5 bases each). Germline CDR1 and CDR2: DFQATT and SNEGSKA (reference sequence). The CDR3 has 15 amino acids. V was cut by 0 bases and J by 2 bases, with 12 bases left in between.

This clonotype was seen at least ten times. The gene calls are TRBV5-8 and TRBJ2-7; D unresolved. CDR3 size: 15 residues. V gave up 0 bases and J gave up 2 bases, with 12 bases separating them. From germline, CDR1 is SGHTS and CDR2 YDEGEE. CDR3 bases: TGTGCCAGCAGCTTGGAGCCTCCCGGTGCCTACGAGCAGTACTTC. It translates to CASSLEPPGAYEQYF.

J is TRBJ2-2 and V is TRBV9, with 12 positions matching TRBD2. The CDR3 is made up of 16 amino acids. The V gene end was trimmed by 4 bases and the J gene end by 7 bases; junction bases not matched to a gene: 8. Germline CDR1 is SGDLS and CDR2 is YYNGEE. The CDR3 sequence: CASSPSTSGRHGELFF. The CDR3, as DNA: TGTGCCAGCAGCCCGTCGACTAGCGGGAGACACGGGGAGCTGTTTTTT.

This clonotype was recorded many times. The V call is TRBV4-3, the J call TRBJ2-7, with 7 bases aligning to TRBD2. The CDR3 spans 18 residues. Looked up from germline, CDR1 is LGHNA and CDR2 is YSLEER. J lost 2 bases, V lost 1 base, and 14 bases had no gene match. For the CDR3, the DNA is TGCGCCAGCAGCCAAGTCTGGGCTAGCGGCCAGGATCCCTACGAGCAGTACTTC. This codes for CASSQVWASGQDPYEQYF.

Ten or more counts support this clonotype. The chain couples TRBV7-8 to TRBJ2-7; 13 bases are shared with TRBD2. Germline loops: CDR1 SGHVS, CDR2 FQNEAQ. The CDR3 is 15 residues long. J gave up 3 bases and V 4 bases, and 3 bases lay outside the gene matches. CDR3 sequence: CASSSGLAGDYEQYF. CDR3 in DNA: TGTGCCAGCAGCTCCGGACTAGCGGGAGACTACGAGCAGTACTTC.

This clonotype was counted many times. CDR3 region: CSVEVRGRGYEQYF. CDR3 DNA: TGCAGCGTTGAAGTAAGGGGCAGGGGATACGAGCAGTACTTC. J is TRBJ2-7 and V is TRBV29-1; tentative D call: TRBD1 (6 bases). V gave up 1 base and J gave up 4 bases, with 14 bases separating them. The length of the CDR3 is 14 residues. The germline CDR1 and CDR2 sequences are SQVTM and ANQGSEA.

This clonotype was seen at least ten times. The chain has TRBV6-1 and TRBJ2-2, with D possibly matching TRBD2 (5 bases). The germline V gene has CDR1 MNHNS and CDR2 SASEGT. The CDR3 loop spans 14 amino acids. V was clipped by 4 bases and J by 3 bases, with 9 bases between them. CDR3 loop: CASSGTLYTGELFF. CDR3 DNA sequence: TGTGCCAGCAGTGGGACTCTGTACACCGGGGAGCTGTTTTTT.

This clonotype has a count of ten or more. The chain has TRBV20-1 and TRBJ2-7; D is possibly TRBD2 (6 bases). Germline CDR1 is DFQATT and CDR2 is SNEGSKA (reference sequence). The CDR3 contains 12 residues. Between the trimmed V and J ends, which lost 3 bases and 0 bases, there was a span of 6 bases. DNA for the CDR3: TGCAGTGCTAGCGGGAGCTCCTACGAGCAGTACTTC. Amino acid sequence: CSASGSSYEQYF.

The V call is TRBV25-1, the J call TRBJ2-1; D is ambiguous. Trimming took 4 bases from V and 10 from J, leaving 11 bases between them. The CDR3 covers 12 residues. The germline CDR1 and CDR2 sequences are MGHDK and SYGVNS. CDR3 protein: CASSVLVGEQFF. The CDR3 DNA reads as TGTGCCAGCAGTGTGTTAGTGGGCGAGCAGTTCTTC.

The J gene is TRBJ2-5, the V gene TRBV6-2 or TRBV6-3; D gene unclear. Trimming pared 6 bases from V and 0 bases from J, leaving 8 bases between. CDR3 length: 13 amino acids. The V gene's germline CDR1 is MNHEY and CDR2 SVGEGT. In nucleotides, the CDR3 is TGTGCCAGCAGCTGGGTCTACCAAGAGACCCAGTACTTC. It specifies CASSWVYQETQYF.

The chain combines TRBV4-2 with TRBJ1-1, with TRBD1 as a possible D gene (5 bases). CDR1 is LGHNA, CDR2 YNFKEQ, per germline. The CDR3 is 16 residues long. V lost 0 bases and J lost 2, with 13 bases in between. CDR3 loop: CASSQEDRDLNTEAFF. The CDR3 region has the DNA TGTGCCAGCAGCCAAGAAGACCGGGACCTTAACACTGAAGCTTTCTTT.

This clonotype was found many times. CDR3 sequence: CASSLWDGPYEQYF. The CDR3 region has the DNA TGTGCCAGCAGCTTATGGGACGGGCCCTACGAGCAGTACTTC. This chain uses TRBV7-9 with TRBJ2-7, with D perhaps matching TRBD1 or TRBD2 (5 bases each). CDR1 SEHNR and CDR2 FQNEAQ come from the germline V gene (reference sequence). V was shortened by 2 bases and J by 2 bases, with 10 bases between the two germline ends. There are 14 residues in the CDR3.

This clonotype was counted a few times. This chain uses TRBV29-1 with TRBJ2-4; the D gene is possibly TRBD2 (5 bases). The CDR3 spans 12 residues. Germline V CDR1 and CDR2: SQVTM, ANQGSEA. V shed 4 bases and J shed 8 bases, with 12 bases lying between them. The CDR3 bases are TGCAGCGTTGGGGCAGCGCGGGACATTCAGTACTTC. It translates to CSVGAARDIQYF.

The chain joins TRBV6-2 or TRBV6-3 to TRBJ1-6; D is uncertain. The CDR3 runs to 13 residues. The germline CDR1 and CDR2 sequences are MNHEY and SVGEGT. With 5 bases removed from V and 8 bases from J, the gap between germline ends came to 10 bases. The CDR3 DNA reads as TGTGCCAGCAGTCTTGGACCGGATTCACCCCTCCACTTT. The encoded protein is CASSLGPDSPLHF.

Ten or more counts support this clonotype. This chain links TRBV16 with TRBJ1-1; possibly TRBD1 for D (5 bases). Germline V lookup: CDR1 KGHSY, CDR2 FQNENV. V lost 1 base, J lost 12 bases, and 18 bases lay in between. This CDR3 spans 14 amino acids. Here the CDR3 reads CASSQWPLSGKTFF. The CDR3 DNA sequence: TGTGCCAGCAGCCAATGGCCTTTGTCAGGGAAAACTTTCTTT.

There are many counts of this clonotype. The chain carries TRBV5-1 and TRBJ2-1; 11 nucleotides align to TRBD2. Germline trimming cut 3 bases from V and 1 base from J; bases unmatched to any gene: 9. The CDR3 contains 18 residues. Germline CDR1 SGHRS, CDR2 YFSETQ. The CDR3 loop reads CASSSDPTSGSSYNEQFF. The CDR3 bases are TGCGCCAGCAGCTCCGATCCCACTAGCGGGAGTTCCTACAATGAGCAGTTCTTC.

This clonotype has just a few counts. This chain uses TRBV5-5 with TRBJ2-1; 9 bases align to TRBD2. The V segment lost 4 bases and the J segment 3 bases; nucleotides outside the gene matches: 14. Germline V CDR1 and CDR2: SGHKS, YYEKEE (reference sequence). The CDR3 consists of 18 residues. CDR3 nucleotides: TGTGCCAGCAGCCTGGGATTAACACGGACTAGCGTCTACAATGAGCAGTTCTTC. It codes for CASSLGLTRTSVYNEQFF.

This clonotype has a count of ten or more. The chain is built from TRBV27 and TRBJ1-4; no definite D call. Germline CDR1 MNHEY, CDR2 SMNVEV (reference sequence). The V and J ends lost 5 bases and 7 bases respectively, with 14 bases between them. The CDR3 runs 14 residues. This CDR3 is CASSAWSKGEKLFF. The CDR3 coding sequence is TGTGCCAGCAGTGCCTGGAGTAAGGGTGAAAAACTGTTTTTT.